The rows below give T cell receptor beta chains drawn from one sample of a study of T cell repertoires in cytomegalovirus infection. The antigens for these receptors are not known. TCRdb fed the reads into MiXCR, producing one record per CDR3 protein. The sample consists of under 450,000 distinct CDR3 sequences, nearly 35% of them appearing once. Material: cultured PBMCs, obtained from culture after CMV antigen stimulation. These receptors all stem from a human donor in good health (CMV status not recorded). Some clones in this sample may be carry-over from other donors' samples. The CDR3 runs from the conserved cysteine through the conserved F or W.

cdr3_aa | j_call | v_call
CASRYVSEHEQFF | TRBJ2-1 | TRBV27
CASSQGSLNTEAFF | TRBJ1-1 | TRBV7-9
CASSFGLKMGEQFF | TRBJ2-1 | TRBV19
CASSIDARRINNEQFF | TRBJ2-1 | TRBV19
CASSATGGQETQYF | TRBJ2-5 | TRBV11-3
CASSLTSYTGELFF | TRBJ2-2 | TRBV7-9
CASSTTGLPQETQYF | TRBJ2-5 | TRBV5-5
CASSQFGQPQHF | TRBJ1-5 | TRBV5-6
CASSQESRVDTEAFF | TRBJ1-1 | TRBV4-1
CASAIPLQGGGEKLFF | TRBJ1-4 | TRBV28
CASSPGRANTGELFF | TRBJ2-2 | TRBV7-6
CASSHPTGPYEQYF | TRBJ2-7 | TRBV4-3
CASSQIGTSGSYFGELFF | TRBJ2-2 | TRBV4-3
CSAPQAGGGTDTQYF | TRBJ2-3 | TRBV20-1
CASSPGGGRNQPQHF | TRBJ1-5 | TRBV7-2
CASRTGTSESDTQYF | TRBJ2-3 | TRBV6-1
CASSARLAGTYEQYF | TRBJ2-7 | TRBV7-2
CASSVGPAETQYF | TRBJ2-5 | TRBV11-2
CASSFVAGLNEQSF | TRBJ2-1 | TRBV7-2
CASTLGTIQETQYF | TRBJ2-5 | TRBV7-9
CALSLAEGGPQHF | TRBJ1-5 | TRBV7-6
CASSLGGHPNTEAFF | TRBJ1-1 | TRBV11-2
CASSLGRGPRTNEKLFF | TRBJ1-4 | TRBV11-2
CASSSTSQQFF | TRBJ2-1 | TRBV7-2
CATKGAPNTGELFF | TRBJ2-2 | TRBV7-8
CASRTGVVKNIQYF | TRBJ2-4 | TRBV6-6
CASSLIRASGRDNEQFF | TRBJ2-1 | TRBV18
CASSEDTTGKLFF | TRBJ1-4 | TRBV7-9
CASSQPDRGRGYGYTF | TRBJ1-2 | TRBV3-1